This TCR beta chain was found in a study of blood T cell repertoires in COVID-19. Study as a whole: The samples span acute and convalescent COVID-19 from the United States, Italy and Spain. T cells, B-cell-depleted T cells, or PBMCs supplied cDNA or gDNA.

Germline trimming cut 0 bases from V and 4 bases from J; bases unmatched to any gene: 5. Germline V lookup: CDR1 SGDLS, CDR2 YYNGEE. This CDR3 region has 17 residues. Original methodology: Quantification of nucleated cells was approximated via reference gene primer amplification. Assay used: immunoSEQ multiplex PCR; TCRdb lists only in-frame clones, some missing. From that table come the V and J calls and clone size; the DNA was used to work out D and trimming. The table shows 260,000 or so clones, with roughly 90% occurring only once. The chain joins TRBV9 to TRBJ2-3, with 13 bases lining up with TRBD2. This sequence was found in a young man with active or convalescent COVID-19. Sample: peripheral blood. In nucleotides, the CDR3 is TGTGCCAGCAGCGTAGGAGGGGGACTAGCGGGGCCAGATACGCAGTATTTT. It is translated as CASSVGGGLAGPDTQYF.